These 26 T cell receptor beta chains were all obtained from the same sample, sequenced in a study of shared clonotypes between healthy human individuals. Profiled with immunoSEQ multiplex PCR; TCRdb holds only in-frame clones, not every one. This table has roughly 1,600,000 clones, roughly 98.5% appearing once. The sample was naive CD4+ T cells sorted from blood. Regarding subset: CD45RA+ positively selected. The receptors stem from a man aged 25 to 40 in good health.

This sequence joins TRBV11-2 and TRBJ2-7; TRBD1 is a possible D gene (6 bases). CDR1 SGHAT and CDR2 FQNNGV come from the germline V gene. The CDR3 consists of 15 residues. Trimming shortened V by 2 bases and J by 3 bases, and 14 bases separated the two germline ends. Here the CDR3 DNA reads TGTGCCAGCAGCTTAAGGACAGACCCCCTCTACGAGCAGTACTTC. Encoded protein: CASSLRTDPLYEQYF.

V is TRBV7-9 and J is TRBJ2-2; 7 bases align to TRBD1. This CDR3 has 16 residues. V shed 1 base, J shed 1 base, and the junction held 3 bases outside the gene matches. From germline, CDR1 is SEHNR and CDR2 FQNEAQ (reference sequence). Here the CDR3 reads CASSLVGTENTGELFF. The CDR3 DNA reads TGTGCCAGCAGCTTAGTTGGGACAGAGAACACCGGGGAGCTGTTTTTT.

The genes are TRBV14 and TRBJ1-1; TRBD1 might be the D (5 bases). Trimming shortened V by 1 base and J by 0 bases, and 15 bases separated the two germline ends. The CDR3 consists of 17 residues. Germline assignment: CDR1 SGHDN and CDR2 FVKESK. The chain's CDR3 is CASSQVLAGRMNTEAFF. In DNA form, the CDR3 reads TGTGCCAGCAGCCAAGTTTTGGCAGGGCGTATGAACACTGAAGCTTTCTTT.

DNA for the CDR3: TGTGCCAGCAGCTCCACAGATACGCAGTATTTT. This translates into CASSSTDTQYF. The chain joins TRBV7-8 to TRBJ2-3, with unresolved D. Trimming pared 4 bases from V and 2 bases from J, leaving 1 base between. The CDR3 covers 11 residues. From germline, CDR1 is SGHVS and CDR2 FQNEAQ.

The chain links TRBV28 to TRBJ1-2; D is uncertain. This CDR3 contains 15 residues. Per germline, CDR1 MDHEN and CDR2 SYDVKM. Deletions cut 6 bases from V and 6 bases from J, with 20 bases between. CDR3 sequence: CASSSPGEGGNGYTF. Written as DNA, the CDR3 is TGTGCCAGCAGCTCGCCCGGAGAGGGAGGAAATGGCTACACCTTC.

The gene calls are TRBV28 and TRBJ1-1, with a tentative D call TRBD1 (5 bases). Trimming cost V 7 bases and J 0 bases, with 18 bases left between them. CDR3 length equals 16 residues. The germline CDR1 and CDR2 sequences are MDHEN and SYDVKM. CDR3 amino acids: CASTHRGGFLNTEAFF. The CDR3, as DNA: TGTGCCAGCACCCATAGGGGCGGGTTCCTGAACACTGAAGCTTTCTTT.

The chain employs TRBV14 and TRBJ2-3; D uncertain. Between the trimmed V and J ends, which lost 2 bases and 0 bases, there was a span of 6 bases. CDR1 is SGHDN and CDR2 is FVKESK in the germline V gene. CDR3 size: 14 residues. The CDR3 region has the DNA TGTGCCAGCAGCCAACGAATCAGCACAGATACGCAGTATTTT. It translates to CASSQRISTDTQYF.

The V and J genes are TRBV25-1 and TRBJ2-1; D gene uncertain. V was cut by 8 bases and J by 6 bases, with 8 bases left in between. CDR1 is MGHDK, CDR2 SYGVNS, per germline. The CDR3 totals 11 residues. For the CDR3, the DNA is TGTGCCAGCTGCATGATCAATGAGCAGTTCTTC. Encoded protein: CASCMINEQFF.

The chain couples TRBV5-5 to TRBJ1-5, with D maybe TRBD1 (5 bases). The CDR3 is 14 residues long. In germline, CDR1 is SGHKS, CDR2 YYEKEE (reference sequence). V lost 1 base to trimming and J lost 2 bases, with 7 bases between them. This CDR3 reads CASSLLGGNQPQHF. The CDR3 DNA follows: TGTGCCAGCAGCTTGTTGGGGGGCAATCAGCCCCAGCATTTT.

The chain uses TRBV11-2 and TRBJ2-3; the D is unclear. V was cut by 5 bases and J by 5 bases, with 14 bases left in between. This CDR3 comprises 14 residues. Germline V gene lookup returns CDR1 SGHAT and CDR2 FQNNGV. The chain's CDR3 is CASSLTTFGDTQYF. The CDR3, as DNA: TGTGCCAGCAGCCTAACTACGTTTGGAGATACGCAGTATTTT.

The rearrangement uses TRBV6-5 and TRBJ2-2; 9 bases align to TRBD1. Germline loops: CDR1 MNHEY, CDR2 SVGAGI. V dropped 6 bases and J dropped 7; count of bases not matched to a gene: 6. The CDR3 is made up of 14 amino acids. Written as DNA, the CDR3 is TGTGCCAGCAGACTACAGGGGGCGGGCGGGGAGCTGTTTTTT. It is translated as CASRLQGAGGELFF.

This clone was picked up one time. The CDR3 DNA follows: TGCGCCAGCAGCTCCATAAGCAGAGGGGGTGTGGGACAAGAGACCCAGTACTTC. This gives the protein CASSSISRGGVGQETQYF. The chain uses TRBV5-1 and TRBJ2-5, with D possibly being TRBD1 (6 bases). Germline V gene sequence: CDR1 SGHRS, CDR2 YFSETQ. Between the trimmed V and J ends, which lost 3 bases and 2 bases, there was a span of 23 bases. The CDR3 runs 18 residues.

The V and J genes are TRBV16 and TRBJ1-1; D gene uncertain. Between the trimmed V and J ends, which lost 2 bases and 3 bases, there was a span of 16 bases. The CDR3 runs 16 residues. Germline V gene lookup returns CDR1 KGHSY and CDR2 FQNENV. The CDR3 loop is CASSQLLGGGHTEAFF. The CDR3 bases are TGTGCCAGCAGCCAACTATTGGGAGGAGGTCACACTGAAGCTTTCTTT.

The V gene is TRBV28, the J gene TRBJ1-2; TRBD1 is a possible D gene (6 bases). The CDR3 consists of 16 residues. V lost 2 bases, J lost 1 base, and 14 bases lay in between. The germline CDR1 and CDR2 sequences are MDHEN and SYDVKM. In nucleotides, the CDR3 is TGTGCCAGCAGTTTAACCGGGACAAGGGGTAACTATGGCTACACCTTC. Amino acids: CASSLTGTRGNYGYTF.

CDR3 loop: CATSETTIQTQYF. The CDR3 DNA sequence: TGTGCCACCAGCGAGACAACTATCCAGACCCAGTACTTC. The J gene is TRBJ2-5, the V gene TRBV15; D is uncertain. Germline V gene lookup returns CDR1 LNHNV and CDR2 YYDKDF (reference sequence). CDR3 length: 13 residues. Between the trimmed V and J ends, which lost 5 bases and 6 bases, there was a span of 13 bases.

CDR3 amino acids: CASARGRPNTEAFF. CDR3 nucleotides: TGTGCCAGCGCAAGGGGCAGGCCGAACACTGAAGCTTTCTTT. The chain recombines TRBV19 with TRBJ1-1, with D perhaps TRBD1 (5 bases). Trimming cost V 9 bases and J 1 base, with 15 bases left between them. This CDR3 spans 14 amino acids. Per the germline V gene, CDR1 is LNHDA and CDR2 is SQIVND (reference sequence).

This clone has just one count. The V and J genes are TRBV18 and TRBJ2-2; tentative D call: TRBD1 (5 bases). The CDR3 runs to 16 residues. Germline V gives CDR1 KGHSH, CDR2 LQKENI. V gave up 0 bases and J gave up 7 bases, with 15 bases separating them. The DNA for the CDR3 is TGTGCCAGCTCACCACCGGCCGGGCCCACAGGCGGGGAGCTGTTTTTT. Residues: CASSPPAGPTGGELFF.

The genes are TRBV6-1 and TRBJ2-2; D ambiguous. The CDR3 runs to 13 residues. The germline V and J ends were trimmed by 4 bases and 8 bases, with 11 bases remaining between them. In germline, CDR1 is MNHNS, CDR2 SASEGT. CDR3 DNA sequence: TGTGCCAGCAGTGCCCTTCTTGGTGGGGAGCTGTTTTTT. Protein product: CASSALLGGELFF.

This clone is a singleton in its sample. The chain combines TRBV6-1 with TRBJ1-4; D is ambiguous. Germline loops: CDR1 MNHNS, CDR2 SASEGT. The CDR3 contains 14 residues. Trimming removed 6 bases from V and 2 bases from J, with 10 bases in between. CDR3 amino acids: CASREWRTNEKLFF. CDR3 DNA sequence: TGTGCCAGCAGGGAGTGGAGGACTAATGAAAAACTGTTTTTT.

J is TRBJ2-1 and V is TRBV19; D possibly corresponds to TRBD1 (5 bases). Germline V gene sequence: CDR1 LNHDA, CDR2 SQIVND (reference sequence). The CDR3 has 16 residues. Trimming took 1 base from V and 0 from J, leaving 10 bases between them. The CDR3 DNA reads TGTGCCAGTAGTATAGGGGGCAGCAGCTCCTACAATGAGCAGTTCTTC. Translation: CASSIGGSSSYNEQFF.

This clone was recorded many times. This chain connects TRBV6-4 to TRBJ2-3, with D possibly being TRBD2 (5 bases). V was pared by 4 bases and J by 0 bases, with 5 bases between. The CDR3 is 13 amino acids. Germline V gene data show CDR1 as MRHNA and CDR2 as SNTAGT. Here the CDR3 reads CASSAGSTDTQYF. CDR3 in DNA: TGTGCCAGCAGTGCGGGAAGCACAGATACGCAGTATTTT.

This clone showed up just once. This chain uses TRBV6-5 with TRBJ1-1; D is possibly TRBD1 (5 bases). This CDR3 is 13 amino acids long. The V and J ends lost 6 bases and 3 bases respectively, with 11 bases between them. Per germline, CDR1 MNHEY and CDR2 SVGAGI. The CDR3: CASSDDSYTEAFF. The DNA of the CDR3 is TGTGCCAGCAGCGACGACAGCTACACTGAAGCTTTCTTT.

The CDR3 bases are TGTGCCAGCACCCCACACAGGGGGCCGTTAGCGGAGCAGTACTTC. Translated: CASTPHRGPLAEQYF. The rearrangement joins TRBV28 to TRBJ2-7; 9 bases line up with TRBD1. Per germline, CDR1 MDHEN and CDR2 SYDVKM. With V trimmed by 7 bases and J by 7 bases, 14 bases remained unmatched. There are 15 residues in the CDR3.

V usage is TRBV7-2 and J usage is TRBJ1-5; D is possibly TRBD1 (5 bases). Germline CDR1 SGHTA, CDR2 FQGNSA. The CDR3 sequence is 13 residues long. V shed 10 bases and J shed 2 bases, with 12 bases lying between them. CDR3 residues: CATAGTGNQPQHF. For the CDR3, the DNA is TGTGCCACCGCAGGGACCGGCAATCAGCCCCAGCATTTT.

The chain links TRBV19 to TRBJ2-4; TRBD1 matches at 7 bases. Germline V gene data show CDR1 as LNHDA and CDR2 as SQIVND (reference sequence). This CDR3 has 13 residues. V lost 5 bases and J lost 15; bases outside the gene matches: 13. The CDR3 spells CASSLPPDRVRYF. The CDR3 DNA is TGTGCCAGTAGTCTCCCACCCGACAGGGTACGGTACTTC.

The chain links TRBV6-4 to TRBJ1-5, with 9 bases fitting TRBD1. The CDR3 is 17 residues long. Germline-derived CDR1 and CDR2 are MRHNA and SNTAGT. J gave up 5 bases and V 0 bases, and 8 bases lay outside the gene matches. In DNA, the CDR3 is TGTGCCAGCAGTGACTCAAACCGGGACAGGGCGGATCAGCCCCAGCATTTT. It yields the protein CASSDSNRDRADQPQHF.